This T cell receptor (beta chain) was profiled in a study of blood T cell repertoires in COVID-19. Study background: The study drew acute and convalescent COVID-19 samples from the United States, Italy and Spain. T cells, B-cell-depleted T cells, or PBMCs supplied cDNA or gDNA.

In the study's own analysis: Reference gene primer amplification in the assay estimated nucleated cell counts. Libraries were prepared by immunoSEQ multiplex PCR; TCRdb keeps only in-frame clonotypes and omits some of them. V, J and clone size are those of that table, while D and trimming were read from the DNA. Here the sample spans 200,000 to 250,000 clones, roughly 90% being singletons. The CDR3 is made up of 14 amino acids. Per germline, CDR1 SGHTA and CDR2 FQGNSA. The V end lost 5 bases, the J end lost 5 bases, and 15 bases lay between the germline ends. This TCR came from a woman aged 55-75 years with acute or convalescent COVID-19. The specimen sequenced was peripheral blood. The chain carries TRBV7-2 and TRBJ2-5, with D unclear. CDR3 residues: CASSPFSSGETQYF. In nucleotides, the CDR3 is TGTGCCAGCAGCCCCTTCTCCTCCGGGGAGACCCAGTACTTC.